Listed here are 15 T cell receptor beta chains from one sample, sequenced in a study of cytomegalovirus exposure and HLA in healthy donors. Primers included in the PCR were 60 Vbeta and 13 Jbeta primers. Clones were read by immunoSEQ multiplex PCR, and TCRdb kept only the in-frame ones, dropping some. This table has roughly 130,000 clones, 79% appearing once. Sample: PBMCs. All receptors derive from a man aged 18-30 years in good health and CMV-seronegative.

The CDR3 sequence is CASSSKTHGLEQYF. The DNA for the CDR3 is TGTGCCAGCAGCTCAAAGACCCACGGACTCGAGCAGTACTTC. The chain carries TRBV5-4 and TRBJ2-7; TRBD2 is a possible D gene (5 bases). Germline V lookup: CDR1 SGHNT, CDR2 YYREEE (reference sequence). CDR3 length equals 14 residues. V gave up 3 bases and J gave up 6 bases, with 16 bases separating them.

V is TRBV25-1 and J is TRBJ2-1, with TRBD1 matching 7 bases. The V and J ends lost 7 bases and 4 bases, in that order; junction bases with no gene match: 4. This CDR3 has 13 amino acids. Germline lookup yields CDR1 MGHDK and CDR2 SYGVNS. CDR3 in DNA: TGTGCCAGCAACGACAGGGTATACAATGAGCAGTTCTTC. As protein: CASNDRVYNEQFF.

V is TRBV10-3 and J is TRBJ2-7; perhaps TRBD1 as D (5 bases). The CDR3 consists of 13 residues. Germline CDR1 ENHRY, CDR2 SYGVKD. Trimming cost V 4 bases and J 2 bases, with 9 bases left between them. In DNA form, the CDR3 reads TGTGCCATCAGTGGAGGACAACCCTACGAGCAGTACTTC. Its protein is CAISGGQPYEQYF.

The sample holds one count of this clone. J is TRBJ2-1 and V is TRBV9, with D possibly TRBD2 on 5 matching bases. The CDR3 is 15 residues long. The V end was cut by 4 bases, the J end by 1 base, with 12 bases between. Germline loops: CDR1 SGDLS, CDR2 YYNGEE. CDR3: CASSSAGDSYNEQFF. In nucleotides, the CDR3 is TGTGCCAGCAGCTCCGCGGGCGATTCCTACAATGAGCAGTTCTTC.

There are a few counts of this clone. The chain couples TRBV7-2 to TRBJ1-1; no definite D call. Germline CDR1 reads SGHTA; CDR2 reads FQGNSA. There are 17 residues in the CDR3. V dropped 5 bases and J dropped 1 base, with 20 bases sitting between them. CDR3 coding DNA: TGTGCCAGCAGCCCTCGGCGGGGATCGGTTTCGAACACTGAAGCTTTCTTT. This sequence encodes CASSPRRGSVSNTEAFF.

This clone was observed a handful of times. The gene calls are TRBV5-1 and TRBJ2-7, with D possibly being TRBD2 (6 bases). Trimming pared 0 bases from V and 3 bases from J, leaving 13 bases between. Germline V CDR1 and CDR2: SGHRS, YFSETQ. This CDR3 has 15 amino acids. CDR3 region: CASSLEWRGGYEQYF. The CDR3 DNA sequence: TGCGCCAGCAGCTTGGAATGGAGGGGTGGCTACGAGCAGTACTTC.

V gene TRBV7-2 combines with J gene TRBJ1-1, with no clear D. Trimming removed 7 bases at V and 1 base at J, with 13 bases between. This CDR3 contains 14 residues. Germline lookup yields CDR1 SGHTA and CDR2 FQGNSA. The CDR3 loop reads CASKSPHTNTEAFF. CDR3 in DNA: TGTGCCAGCAAATCCCCCCACACGAACACTGAAGCTTTCTTT.

This clone was counted between two and nine times. V is TRBV25-1 and J is TRBJ1-1; 8 bases are shared with TRBD1. There are 13 residues in the CDR3. CDR1 is MGHDK, CDR2 SYGVNS, per germline. The J segment lost 10 bases and the V segment lost 2 bases, leaving 6 bases of the junction unmatched. CDR3 DNA sequence: TGTGCCAGCAGTGAAGTCGGACAGGGTAGAGCTTTCTTT. Its translation: CASSEVGQGRAFF.

The rearrangement links TRBV5-5 to TRBJ2-7; D is perhaps TRBD2 (7 bases). The germline V gene has CDR1 SGHKS and CDR2 YYEKEE (reference sequence). The V and J ends lost 3 bases and 5 bases respectively, with 21 bases between them. The CDR3 extends over 16 amino acids. The CDR3 DNA sequence: TGTGCCAGCAGCTCCCGGACGGGGGGCAAGCTGAACGAGCAGTACTTC. Its translation is CASSSRTGGKLNEQYF.

The chain combines TRBV27 with TRBJ2-6; D uncertain. Per the germline V gene, CDR1 is MNHEY and CDR2 is SMNVEV (reference sequence). Trimming cost V 6 bases and J 2 bases, with 8 bases left between them. This CDR3 region has 14 residues. Written as DNA, the CDR3 is TGTGCCAGCAGAGCCCTTCCTGGGGCCAACGTCCTGACTTTC. Amino acid sequence: CASRALPGANVLTF.

The chain combines TRBV2 with TRBJ2-1; D is possibly TRBD1 (6 bases). The germline V gene has CDR1 SNHLY and CDR2 FYNNEI. The CDR3 extends over 15 amino acids. V was pared by 6 bases and J by 8 bases, with 20 bases between. CDR3 region: CASRRSSSGDHEQFF. Here the CDR3 DNA reads TGTGCCAGCAGGCGTTCATCCTCAGGGGACCATGAGCAGTTCTTC. Based on the CDR3 plus reference TRBV2 and TRBJ2-1, the full variable domain is EPEVTQTPSHQVTQMGQEVILRCVPISNHLYFYWYRQILGQKVEFLVSFYNNEISEKSEIFDDQFSVERPDGSNFTLKIRSTKLEDSAMYFCASRRSSSGDHEQFFGPGTRLTVL.

For the CDR3, the DNA is TGTGCCAGCAGCGTAGCAATGGGGACGGGAGCTAATGAGCAGTTCTTC. Protein product: CASSVAMGTGANEQFF. This rearrangement joins TRBV9 to TRBJ2-1; D possibly corresponds to TRBD2 (6 bases). CDR1 is SGDLS, CDR2 YYNGEE, per germline. The CDR3 loop spans 16 amino acids. With 0 bases removed from V and 7 bases from J, the gap between germline ends came to 17 bases.

This clone appeared a single time. The DNA of the CDR3 is TGTGCCAGCAGCCTGGTAGGCAGGTCTAAAACCTATGGCTACACCTTC. Its translation: CASSLVGRSKTYGYTF. The chain employs TRBV28 and TRBJ1-2; D is ambiguous. Germline V gene sequence: CDR1 MDHEN, CDR2 SYDVKM. V lost 6 bases and J lost 4, with 21 bases in between. The CDR3 has 16 residues.

J is TRBJ2-3 and V is TRBV7-3, with a possible D match to TRBD2 (7 bases). V was clipped by 5 bases and J by 4 bases, with 25 bases between them. The germline gives CDR1 SGHTA, CDR2 FQGTGA. The CDR3 sequence is 18 residues long. The CDR3 spells CASSPRRGIREVADTQYF. In DNA, the CDR3 is TGTGCCAGCAGCCCCCGTAGGGGGATTCGGGAGGTCGCAGATACGCAGTATTTT.

With respect to this clone: Other DNA variants within this sample encode the same CDR3. The V gene is TRBV15, the J gene TRBJ1-1; TRBD1 is a possible D gene (6 bases). This CDR3 comprises 14 residues. V dropped 3 bases and J dropped 1 base, with 9 bases sitting between them. Germline values: CDR1 LNHNV, CDR2 YYDKDF (reference sequence). Written as DNA, the CDR3 is TGTGCCACCAGCAGCTTACAGGGGAACACTGAAGCTTTCTTT. It translates to CATSSLQGNTEAFF.